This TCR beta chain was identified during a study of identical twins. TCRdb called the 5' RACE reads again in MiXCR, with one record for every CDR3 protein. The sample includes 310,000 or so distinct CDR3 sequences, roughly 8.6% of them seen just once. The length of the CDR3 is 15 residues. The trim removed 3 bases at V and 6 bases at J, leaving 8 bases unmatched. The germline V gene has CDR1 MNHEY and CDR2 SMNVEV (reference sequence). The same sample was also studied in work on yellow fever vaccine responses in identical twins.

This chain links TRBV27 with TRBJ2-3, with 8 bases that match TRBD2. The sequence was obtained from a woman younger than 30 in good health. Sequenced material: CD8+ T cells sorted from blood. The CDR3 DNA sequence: TGTGCCAGCAGTTTGGAGTCCGGGAGGGCTGATACGCAGTATTTT. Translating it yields CASSLESGRADTQYF.